This TCR beta chain was sequenced during a study of blood T cell repertoires in COVID-19. Seattle cases were enrolled at active infection and followed longitudinally. The data were produced by immunoSEQ multiplex PCR, yet TCRdb's version contains in-frame clones alone and is incomplete. Among about 240,000 clones, around 81% were seen once, and the ten largest hold around 7.2%. The source is a woman of 80 years or more with COVID-19, enrolled during active disease. The material sequenced was peripheral blood.

The CDR3 coding sequence is TGTGCCAGCAGGCCAGCGGGACTTCAAGTCCCCGATACGCAGTATTTT. It yields the protein CASRPAGLQVPDTQYF. The genes are TRBV28 and TRBJ2-3, with 7 bases aligning to TRBD2. The germline V gene encodes CDR1 MDHEN and CDR2 SYDVKM. After removal of 6 bases from V and 6 bases from J, the junction contained 15 bases not matched to a gene. This CDR3 has 16 amino acids.